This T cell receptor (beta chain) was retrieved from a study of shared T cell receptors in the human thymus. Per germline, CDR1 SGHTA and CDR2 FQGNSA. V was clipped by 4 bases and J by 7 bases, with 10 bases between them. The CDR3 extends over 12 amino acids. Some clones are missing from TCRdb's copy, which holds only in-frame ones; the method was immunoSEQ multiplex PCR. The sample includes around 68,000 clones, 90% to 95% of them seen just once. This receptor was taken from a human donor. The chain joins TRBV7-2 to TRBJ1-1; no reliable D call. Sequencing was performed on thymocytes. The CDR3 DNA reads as TGTGCCAGCAGCTCAACCGGTTTTGAAGCTTTCTTT. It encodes CASSSTGFEAFF.